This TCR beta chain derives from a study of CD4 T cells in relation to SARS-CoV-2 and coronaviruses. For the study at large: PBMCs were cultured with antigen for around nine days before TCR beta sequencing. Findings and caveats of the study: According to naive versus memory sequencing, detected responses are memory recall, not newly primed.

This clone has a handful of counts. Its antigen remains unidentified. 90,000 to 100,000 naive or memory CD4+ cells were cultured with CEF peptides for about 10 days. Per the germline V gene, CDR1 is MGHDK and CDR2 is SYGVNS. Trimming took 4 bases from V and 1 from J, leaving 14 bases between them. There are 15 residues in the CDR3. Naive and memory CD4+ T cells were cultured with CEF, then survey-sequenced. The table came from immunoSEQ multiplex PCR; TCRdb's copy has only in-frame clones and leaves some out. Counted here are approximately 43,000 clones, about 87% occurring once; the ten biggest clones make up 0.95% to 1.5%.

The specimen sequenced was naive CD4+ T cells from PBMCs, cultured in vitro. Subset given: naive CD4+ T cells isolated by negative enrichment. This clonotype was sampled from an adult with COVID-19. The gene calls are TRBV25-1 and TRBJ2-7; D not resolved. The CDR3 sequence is CASSAEVGLSYEQYF. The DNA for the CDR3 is TGTGCCAGCAGTGCCGAAGTGGGATTATCCTACGAGCAGTACTTC.